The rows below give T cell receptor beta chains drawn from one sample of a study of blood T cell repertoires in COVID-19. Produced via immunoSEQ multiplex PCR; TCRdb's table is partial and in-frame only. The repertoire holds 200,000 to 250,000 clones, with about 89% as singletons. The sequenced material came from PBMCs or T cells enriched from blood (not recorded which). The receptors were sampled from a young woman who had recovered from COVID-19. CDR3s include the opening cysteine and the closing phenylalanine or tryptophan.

CASSPATGFNTEAFF,TRBV7-9,TRBJ1-1
CASNNRNQPQHF,TRBV6-5,TRBJ1-5
CSVAQSKLETYEQYF,TRBV29-1,TRBJ2-7
CASSPRRDYNEQFF,TRBV18,TRBJ2-1
CASSEFWGGRQETQYF,TRBV25-1,TRBJ2-5
CATSDPSSWYGYTF,TRBV24-1,TRBJ1-2
CASRRAGLTDTQYF,TRBV28,TRBJ2-3
CASQAEPTYEQYF,TRBV25-1,TRBJ2-7
CASSGARGMFPLGGHEQFF,TRBV5-1,TRBJ2-1
CAWSVRGMDGYTF,TRBV30,TRBJ1-2
CASSDSSSAGPPISEQFF,TRBV6-4,TRBJ2-1
CAWSVGGEQYF,TRBV30,TRBJ2-7
CATFQGCARKTYEQYF,TRBV21-1,TRBJ2-7
CASSMAGMNTEAFF,TRBV19,TRBJ1-1
CASSLDPGNTEAFF,TRBV7-6,TRBJ1-1
CASSPGTGGKDTQYF,TRBV28,TRBJ2-3
CSADRSSYNEQFF,TRBV29-1,TRBJ2-1
CASSLRLAGPSDTQYF,TRBV7-6,TRBJ2-3
CASSPGLAGYEQYF,TRBV28,TRBJ2-7
CASSLGGRYTDTQYF,TRBV19,TRBJ2-3
CASTLRQVDEQYF,TRBV7-2,TRBJ2-7
CASSEGQGKAKNIQYF,TRBV9,TRBJ2-4
CASSFKWGGSRPPDTQYF,TRBV7-7,TRBJ2-3